Listed below are T cell receptor beta chains from one sample, sequenced in a study of blood T cell repertoires in COVID-19. Data came from immunoSEQ multiplex PCR; TCRdb stores just in-frame clones and leaves some out. The sample contains about 180,000 clones, about 83% of which appear only once. Sequenced: peripheral blood. The receptors were gathered from a person between 70 and 80 years old with COVID-19, enrolled during active disease. Each CDR3 is given with its conserved first and last residue. Fields, in order: J gene, V gene, clone size, D gene, CDR3 DNA, CDR3 protein. A D gene is named only where the DNA matches it firmly. Size values are once, few and many counts, or a class for expanded clones, and some rows have none.

j_gene: TRBJ1-2
v_gene: TRBV6-5
abundance: .
d_gene: .
CDR3nt: TGTGCCAGCAGTCCGAACCTTAGCCTCGGCGGCTACACCTTC
CDR3aa: CASSPNLSLGGYTF

j_gene: TRBJ2-1
v_gene: TRBV6-5
abundance: .
d_gene: TRBD2
CDR3nt: TGTGCCAGCAGAGAGACTAGCGGGACCTACAATGAGCAGTTCTTC
CDR3aa: CASRETSGTYNEQFF

j_gene: TRBJ1-1
v_gene: TRBV7-7
abundance: .
d_gene: .
CDR3nt: TGTGCCAGCAGCTTGGACAGGAACACTGAAGCTTTCTTT
CDR3aa: CASSLDRNTEAFF

j_gene: TRBJ2-5
v_gene: TRBV27
abundance: .
d_gene: .
CDR3nt: TGTGCCAGCAGTACCTGGACGGGATTGACCCAGTACTTC
CDR3aa: CASSTWTGLTQYF

j_gene: TRBJ2-3
v_gene: TRBV6-6
abundance: once
d_gene: .
CDR3nt: TGTGCCAGCAGTTATAAGGGGCAAGATACGCAGTATTTT
CDR3aa: CASSYKGQDTQYF

j_gene: TRBJ2-1
v_gene: TRBV7-2
abundance: .
d_gene: TRBD2
CDR3nt: TGTGCCAGCCGCGTGGGGGGAGGGAGGTACAATGAGCAGTTCTTC
CDR3aa: CASRVGGGRYNEQFF

j_gene: TRBJ2-1
v_gene: TRBV28
abundance: .
d_gene: .
CDR3nt: TGTGCCAGCAGTTATCCCCATGTCGGTAATTACAATGAGCAGTTCTTC
CDR3aa: CASSYPHVGNYNEQFF

j_gene: TRBJ2-2
v_gene: TRBV10-1
abundance: .
d_gene: .
CDR3nt: TGCGCCAGCTCCTATAGCGGTTCCACCGGGGAGCTGTTTTTT
CDR3aa: CASSYSGSTGELFF

j_gene: TRBJ1-6
v_gene: TRBV5-1
abundance: few
d_gene: TRBD1
CDR3nt: TGCGCCAGCAGCTGGACAGGGGGCGACTATAATTCACCCCTCCACTTT
CDR3aa: CASSWTGGDYNSPLHF

j_gene: TRBJ2-3
v_gene: TRBV10-3
abundance: .
d_gene: TRBD2
CDR3nt: TGTGCCATCAGGGCTAGCGGAGGGAGGGATACGCAGTATTTT
CDR3aa: CAIRASGGRDTQYF

j_gene: TRBJ2-7
v_gene: TRBV28
abundance: .
d_gene: .
CDR3nt: TGTGCCAGCACTCGCGGGGGCAGGACCTACGAGCAGTACTTC
CDR3aa: CASTRGGRTYEQYF

j_gene: TRBJ2-3
v_gene: TRBV6-2/TRBV6-3
abundance: .
d_gene: .
CDR3nt: TGTGCCAGCAGCCAACAGGGTACTAGCACAGATACGCAGTATTTT
CDR3aa: CASSQQGTSTDTQYF

j_gene: TRBJ1-6
v_gene: TRBV6-6
abundance: .
d_gene: .
CDR3nt: TGTGCCAGCAACGCTGGGGGCAATTCACCCCTCCACTTT
CDR3aa: CASNAGGNSPLHF

j_gene: TRBJ1-6
v_gene: TRBV6-1
abundance: .
d_gene: .
CDR3nt: TGTGCCAGCAGTGAAGAAGTAGCCCTCCACTTT
CDR3aa: CASSEEVALHF

j_gene: TRBJ1-6
v_gene: TRBV27
abundance: .
d_gene: .
CDR3nt: TGTGCCAGCAGTTTATCGGCCCCTTACTTGGGCCCCCTCCACTTT
CDR3aa: CASSLSAPYLGPLHF

j_gene: TRBJ2-2
v_gene: TRBV3-1/TRBV3-2
abundance: .
d_gene: TRBD2
CDR3nt: TGTGCCAGCAGCGGGACTAGCGGGGGGGAGCTGTTTTTT
CDR3aa: CASSGTSGGELFF

j_gene: TRBJ1-2
v_gene: TRBV28
abundance: .
d_gene: TRBD1
CDR3nt: TGTGCCAGCAGCCGGACAGGAGCTGGCTACACCTTC
CDR3aa: CASSRTGAGYTF

j_gene: TRBJ1-1
v_gene: TRBV18
abundance: .
d_gene: .
CDR3nt: TGTGCCAGCTCAGGCGGGCCAAAGAACACTGAAGCTTTCTTT
CDR3aa: CASSGGPKNTEAFF

j_gene: TRBJ1-3
v_gene: TRBV5-1
abundance: .
d_gene: .
CDR3nt: TGCGCCAGCAGCCCACAGGGAGCTGGAAACACCATATATTTT
CDR3aa: CASSPQGAGNTIYF

j_gene: TRBJ1-1
v_gene: TRBV30
abundance: .
d_gene: .
CDR3nt: TGTGCCTGGATTGGGCGGGGAGCTGAAGCTTTCTTT
CDR3aa: CAWIGRGAEAFF

j_gene: TRBJ2-1
v_gene: TRBV6-5
abundance: .
d_gene: .
CDR3nt: TGTGCCAGCAGCCAGCAGGGCGTTTTGGACAATGAGCAGTTCTTC
CDR3aa: CASSQQGVLDNEQFF

j_gene: TRBJ1-4
v_gene: TRBV6-5
abundance: .
d_gene: .
CDR3nt: TGTGCCAGCAGAACAGGACCCTCCATAGGCGGAAAACTGTTTTTT
CDR3aa: CASRTGPSIGGKLFF

j_gene: TRBJ2-7
v_gene: TRBV5-1
abundance: .
d_gene: TRBD1
CDR3nt: TGCGCCAGCAGACGTACCGGGACAGGAAACTACGAGCAGTACTTC
CDR3aa: CASRRTGTGNYEQYF

j_gene: TRBJ1-1
v_gene: TRBV7-9
abundance: .
d_gene: .
CDR3nt: TGTGCCAGCAGCCCCCCCGGGCAGGGAAAGATGAACACTGAAGCTTTCTTT
CDR3aa: CASSPPGQGKMNTEAFF

j_gene: TRBJ1-2
v_gene: TRBV7-8
abundance: once
d_gene: .
CDR3nt: TGTGCCAGCAGCCACCGGGGTGGGTATGGCTACACCTTC
CDR3aa: CASSHRGGYGYTF

j_gene: TRBJ2-3
v_gene: TRBV5-1
abundance: .
d_gene: .
CDR3nt: TGCGCCAGCAGCTTGGTGGCTAGCTCCACAGATACGCAGTATTTT
CDR3aa: CASSLVASSTDTQYF

j_gene: TRBJ2-1
v_gene: TRBV3-1/TRBV3-2
abundance: .
d_gene: .
CDR3nt: TGTGCCAGCAGCCAAGAAAGACGACAGACCTACAATGAGCAGTTCTTC
CDR3aa: CASSQERRQTYNEQFF

j_gene: TRBJ2-5
v_gene: TRBV27
abundance: .
d_gene: .
CDR3nt: TGTGCCAGCAGCACAGGGATGGAGACCCAGTACTTC
CDR3aa: CASSTGMETQYF

j_gene: TRBJ2-1
v_gene: TRBV7-9
abundance: .
d_gene: TRBD1
CDR3nt: TGTGCCAGCAGCTTGAGCAGGGGGCCCACCTACAATGAGCAGTTCTTC
CDR3aa: CASSLSRGPTYNEQFF

j_gene: TRBJ2-7
v_gene: TRBV7-3
abundance: .
d_gene: TRBD2
CDR3nt: TGTGCCAGCAGCTTAACGACGGGAGGCGAGCAGTACTTC
CDR3aa: CASSLTTGGEQYF

j_gene: TRBJ2-7
v_gene: TRBV19
abundance: .
d_gene: .
CDR3nt: TGTGCCAGTAGTCCTCAGGGTAGGCACTACGAGCAGTACTTC
CDR3aa: CASSPQGRHYEQYF

j_gene: TRBJ1-3
v_gene: TRBV4-1
abundance: .
d_gene: TRBD1
CDR3nt: TGCGCCAGCAGCCGGTCCATCACAGGGGAACGAGGAAACACCATATATTTT
CDR3aa: CASSRSITGERGNTIYF

j_gene: TRBJ2-1
v_gene: TRBV19
abundance: once
d_gene: TRBD1
CDR3nt: TGTGCCAGTACCCCCACCGGACAGGGCAGCTCCTACAATGAGCAGTTCTTC
CDR3aa: CASTPTGQGSSYNEQFF

j_gene: TRBJ1-5
v_gene: TRBV18
abundance: .
d_gene: .
CDR3nt: TGTGCCAGCTCACCCGGGGGGATAGACAATCAGCCCCAGCATTTT
CDR3aa: CASSPGGIDNQPQHF

j_gene: TRBJ1-2
v_gene: TRBV3-1/TRBV3-2
abundance: .
d_gene: .
CDR3nt: TGTGCCAGCAGCCAAACGTCTCGACAGTTATATGGCTACACCTTC
CDR3aa: CASSQTSRQLYGYTF

j_gene: TRBJ1-3
v_gene: TRBV11-1
abundance: .
d_gene: .
CDR3nt: TGTGCCAGCAGCTCGGACAGATCTGGTGGAAACACCATATATTTT
CDR3aa: CASSSDRSGGNTIYF

j_gene: TRBJ1-6
v_gene: TRBV2
abundance: .
d_gene: TRBD1
CDR3nt: TGTGCCAGCAGCACGGACAGGGGGAATTCACCCCTCCACTTT
CDR3aa: CASSTDRGNSPLHF

j_gene: TRBJ1-1
v_gene: TRBV29-1
abundance: .
d_gene: .
CDR3nt: TGCAGCGTTGGGCATACAGGGAACACTGAAGCTTTCTTT
CDR3aa: CSVGHTGNTEAFF

j_gene: TRBJ2-5
v_gene: TRBV20-1
abundance: .
d_gene: TRBD1
CDR3nt: TGCAGTGCTAGTAGAGGGGACAGACAGTACCAAGAGACCCAGTACTTC
CDR3aa: CSASRGDRQYQETQYF

j_gene: TRBJ2-1
v_gene: TRBV5-1
abundance: .
d_gene: .
CDR3nt: TGCGCCAGCAGCCGAGACGGGATCGATGAGCAGTTCTTC
CDR3aa: CASSRDGIDEQFF

j_gene: TRBJ2-1
v_gene: TRBV4-3
abundance: .
d_gene: .
CDR3nt: TGCGCCAGCAGACCCCAGATCGCGGGCGCCAATGAGCAGTTCTTC
CDR3aa: CASRPQIAGANEQFF

j_gene: TRBJ2-1
v_gene: TRBV5-6
abundance: few
d_gene: TRBD1
CDR3nt: TGTGCCAGCAGCCCCAGCAGGGAACAGGGGAGCGATGAGCAGTTCTTC
CDR3aa: CASSPSREQGSDEQFF

j_gene: TRBJ1-6
v_gene: TRBV7-9
abundance: .
d_gene: .
CDR3nt: TGTGCCAGCAGCTCCCCGGGGGGGTCACCCCTCCACTTT
CDR3aa: CASSSPGGSPLHF

j_gene: TRBJ1-6
v_gene: TRBV6-2/TRBV6-3
abundance: .
d_gene: .
CDR3nt: TGTGCCAGCAGTATCGACAGCCCTAATTCACCCCTCCACTTT
CDR3aa: CASSIDSPNSPLHF

j_gene: TRBJ2-3
v_gene: TRBV7-2
abundance: .
d_gene: TRBD2
CDR3nt: TGTGCCAGCAGCCAACGGGGGGGCACAGATACGCAGTATTTT
CDR3aa: CASSQRGGTDTQYF

j_gene: TRBJ2-7
v_gene: TRBV6-5
abundance: few
d_gene: .
CDR3nt: TGTGCCAGCAGACCAACAGGCCAGTGGTCCTACGAGCAGTACTTC
CDR3aa: CASRPTGQWSYEQYF

j_gene: TRBJ2-1
v_gene: TRBV4-1
abundance: few
d_gene: .
CDR3nt: TGCGCCAGCAGCCGATCTTTAGCGGAAGAGCAGTTCTTC
CDR3aa: CASSRSLAEEQFF

j_gene: TRBJ2-7
v_gene: TRBV11-2
abundance: .
d_gene: TRBD1
CDR3nt: TGTGCCAGCAGCTTAGGGGGACAGGGTTTTCAAGAGCAGTACTTC
CDR3aa: CASSLGGQGFQEQYF

j_gene: TRBJ2-5
v_gene: TRBV5-1
abundance: .
d_gene: TRBD1
CDR3nt: TGCGCCAGCAGCCCTAGACAGGGGCGAACAGAGACCCAGTACTTC
CDR3aa: CASSPRQGRTETQYF

j_gene: TRBJ1-2
v_gene: TRBV11-2
abundance: .
d_gene: .
CDR3nt: TGTGCCAGCAGCCTAGGCAGGGGTTCAAATGGCTACACCTTC
CDR3aa: CASSLGRGSNGYTF

j_gene: TRBJ2-5
v_gene: TRBV3-1/TRBV3-2
abundance: .
d_gene: TRBD2
CDR3nt: TGTGCCAGCAGCCAAGGTCGAGCGGGATCATGGGAGACCCAGTACTTC
CDR3aa: CASSQGRAGSWETQYF

j_gene: TRBJ1-2
v_gene: TRBV19
abundance: .
d_gene: .
CDR3nt: TGTGCCAGTAGGGTCGACAGCTATGGCTACACCTTC
CDR3aa: CASRVDSYGYTF

j_gene: TRBJ2-5
v_gene: TRBV3-1/TRBV3-2
abundance: .
d_gene: TRBD2
CDR3nt: TGTGCCAGCAGCCGCCCGTGGAGCGGGGGTCAAGAGACCCAGTACTTC
CDR3aa: CASSRPWSGGQETQYF

j_gene: TRBJ2-6
v_gene: TRBV18
abundance: .
d_gene: TRBD1
CDR3nt: TGTGCCAGCTCACCACCCGGACAGGGGGTATTTGGGGCCAACGTCCTGACTTTC
CDR3aa: CASSPPGQGVFGANVLTF

j_gene: TRBJ1-1
v_gene: TRBV18
abundance: .
d_gene: .
CDR3nt: TGTGCCAGCTCACCCCGGGCTAAGGACGGGATTATGAACACTGAAGCTTTCTTT
CDR3aa: CASSPRAKDGIMNTEAFF

j_gene: TRBJ1-1
v_gene: TRBV7-3
abundance: once
d_gene: .
CDR3nt: TGTGCCAGCAGCTTAAATGGGGGCGCGTACACTGAAGCTTTCTTT
CDR3aa: CASSLNGGAYTEAFF

j_gene: TRBJ2-2
v_gene: TRBV7-8
abundance: .
d_gene: TRBD2
CDR3nt: TGTGCCAGCAGCTTATTTAGCGGGACCGCCGCGAACACCGGGGAGCTGTTTTTT
CDR3aa: CASSLFSGTAANTGELFF